Following are 10 T cell receptor beta chains from one sample sequenced in a study of cytomegalovirus exposure and HLA in healthy donors. In the PCR, 60 Vbeta and 13 Jbeta primers were used. Generated by immunoSEQ multiplex PCR, the TCRdb table keeps only in-frame clones and is missing some. The profile covers around 77,000 clones, with 70% to 80% appearing a single time and around 3% taken by the ten largest. The specimen sequenced was PBMCs. The receptors derive from a man in his forties in good health and CMV-seronegative.

V gene TRBV25-1 combines with J gene TRBJ2-2; weak D call: TRBD1 (6 bases). V was cut by 2 bases and J by 1 base, with 8 bases left in between. The CDR3 length is 15 residues. Germline values: CDR1 MGHDK, CDR2 SYGVNS. CDR3 nucleotide sequence: TGTGCCAGCAGTGAACAGGGGTTGAACACCGGGGAGCTGTTTTTT. Encoded protein: CASSEQGLNTGELFF.

The CDR3 DNA reads TGTGCCAGCAGCTTAGGGCAGGCCAAAGAGACCCAGTACTTC. It encodes CASSLGQAKETQYF. The rearrangement joins TRBV7-6 to TRBJ2-5; D unresolved. The V gene's germline CDR1 is SGHVS and CDR2 FNYEAQ. Trimming removed 1 base from V and 3 bases from J, with 9 bases in between. CDR3 length: 14 residues. Using reference TRBV7-6 and TRBJ2-5 for the parts outside the CDR3, the full variable domain is GAGVSQSPRYKVTKRGQDVALRCDPISGHVSLYWYRQALGQGPEFLTYFNYEAQQDKSGLPNDRFSAERPEGSISTLTIQRTEQRDSAMYRCASSLGQAKETQYFGPGTRLLVL.

This sequence joins TRBV6-6 and TRBJ2-7, with 7 bases identical to TRBD1. The CDR3 contains 13 residues. Per the germline V gene, CDR1 is MNHNY and CDR2 is SVGAGI (reference sequence). V was clipped by 7 bases and J by 4 bases; unmatched bases: 7. CDR3 sequence reads: CASTLDRNYEQYF. The CDR3 DNA reads as TGTGCCAGCACCTTGGACAGGAATTACGAGCAGTACTTC.

The rearrangement uses TRBV30 and TRBJ2-3; possibly TRBD2 for D (6 bases). The CDR3 has 13 residues. Between the trimmed V and J ends, which lost 4 bases and 10 bases, there was a span of 18 bases. Germline CDR1 is GTSNPN and CDR2 is SVGIG (reference sequence). CDR3 DNA sequence: TGTGCCTGGACCCCCTCTGACTGGGGGGCGCAGTATTTT. It encodes CAWTPSDWGAQYF.

The chain links TRBV7-9 to TRBJ2-5; D call uncertain. V was clipped by 1 base and J by 4 bases, with 4 bases between them. Germline CDR1 SEHNR, CDR2 FQNEAQ (reference sequence). The CDR3 sequence is 12 residues long. The CDR3 region has the DNA TGTGCCAGCAGCTTAGACGGAGAGACCCAGTACTTC. It encodes CASSLDGETQYF. The whole variable domain, remainder taken from reference TRBV7-9 and TRBJ2-5, is DTGVSQNPRHKITKRGQNVTFRCDPISEHNRLYWYRQTLGQGPEFLTYFQNEAQLEKSRLLSDRFSAERPKGSFSTLEIQRTEQGDSAMYLCASSLDGETQYFGPGTRLLVL.

This chain uses TRBV5-1 with TRBJ2-1; TRBD1 matches 10 bases. Trimming removed 4 bases from V and 9 bases from J; junction bases left unmatched: 7. Germline values: CDR1 SGHRS, CDR2 YFSETQ. The CDR3 runs 14 residues. Here the CDR3 reads CASSPRDRGSEQFF. Here the CDR3 DNA reads TGCGCCAGCAGCCCTCGGGACAGGGGTAGTGAGCAGTTCTTC.

J is TRBJ1-2 and V is TRBV4-1; 7 positions match TRBD1. This CDR3 spans 16 amino acids. The germline V gene has CDR1 MGHRA and CDR2 YSYEKL. With 0 bases clipped from V and 4 bases from J, the junction kept 8 bases outside the gene matches. CDR3 in amino acids: CASSQERLQGVYGYTF. In DNA, the CDR3 is TGCGCCAGCAGCCAAGAAAGGCTGCAGGGGGTCTATGGCTACACCTTC.

The chain is built from TRBV27 and TRBJ2-3; 7 bases agree with TRBD2. Germline V lookup: CDR1 MNHEY, CDR2 SMNVEV (reference sequence). V lost 1 base, J lost 2 bases, and 6 bases stayed unmatched. This CDR3 has 16 residues. DNA for the CDR3: TGTGCCAGCAGTTTATTCGACGGGGGGATCACAGATACGCAGTATTTT. Protein product: CASSLFDGGITDTQYF.

The chain recombines TRBV19 with TRBJ1-4; D gene unclear. The CDR3 loop spans 15 amino acids. Germline V CDR1 and CDR2: LNHDA, SQIVND (reference sequence). The V and J ends lost 10 bases and 5 bases respectively, with 20 bases between them. This CDR3 reads CATTSRGSDNEKLFF. CDR3 DNA sequence: TGTGCCACCACCTCTCGAGGGTCGGACAATGAAAAACTGTTTTTT.

This clone was seen only a few times. The genes are TRBV6-1 and TRBJ2-2; 8 nucleotides agree with TRBD2. CDR3 length equals 14 residues. Germline V gives CDR1 MNHNS, CDR2 SASEGT. After removal of 3 bases from V and 3 bases from J, the junction contained 0 bases not matched to a gene. The CDR3 here is CASSEGLDTGELFF. The CDR3 DNA is TGTGCCAGCAGTGAGGGACTAGACACCGGGGAGCTGTTTTTT.